Reported below is one T cell receptor beta chain. Antigen: not known. V lost 3 bases to trimming and J lost 5 bases; unmatched junction nucleotides: 9. The length of the CDR3 is 15 residues. Germline V CDR1 and CDR2: LNHDA, SQIVND (reference sequence). PCR employed 60 Vbeta and 13 Jbeta primers. The protocol was immunoSEQ multiplex PCR, while the TCRdb copy is restricted to in-frame clones and leaves out a portion. The ten top clones account for roughly a sixth, within a sample of around 45,000 clones. These data originate in a study of cytomegalovirus exposure and HLA in healthy donors. Points from the study as a whole: Earlier results showed most TCR beta V segments being productive about 87% or about 30% of the time. In most subjects, TCR beta sequences reportedly gave accurate predictions of HLA-A and HLA-B alleles.

The receptor comes from a male donor in good health and CMV-seronegative. What was sequenced was PBMCs. V usage is TRBV19 and J usage is TRBJ2-5; 7 nucleotides line up with TRBD1. The CDR3 spells CASSMTRQGDETQYF. The CDR3 DNA sequence: TGTGCCAGTAGTATGACGAGACAGGGAGATGAGACCCAGTACTTC.